The T cell receptor beta chain under discussion was sequenced for a study of blood T cell repertoires in COVID-19. Seattle participants joined during active infection and were tracked over time. CDR3 length: 19 residues. The germline CDR1 and CDR2 sequences are KGHSH and LQKENI. The junction had 14 bases not matched to a gene; V was cut back by 5 bases and J by 0 bases. Original processing methods: It was from reference gene primer amplification that nucleated cell counts were estimated. Sequencing was performed with immunoSEQ multiplex PCR; in TCRdb, only in-frame clones are kept and a portion is missing. The V and J calls and clone size are taken from that table; D and trimming were inferred from the DNA. The sample includes 250,000 to 350,000 clones, around 85% seen only once; the top ten take over 1.3%.

The chain uses TRBV18 and TRBJ2-1, with TRBD2 matching over 9 bases. Sequencing was performed on peripheral blood. The TCR originated in a human donor with COVID-19, enrolled during active disease. The donor label of this sample is uncertain. CDR3 nucleotide sequence: TGTGCCAGCTCAGGTGGGGTACTAGCGGGCGCTCACTCCTACAATGAGCAGTTCTTC. This translates into CASSGGVLAGAHSYNEQFF.